The entry below gives a single TCR beta chain sequence along with its context. The CDR3 consists of 13 residues. The V gene's germline CDR1 is SGHNT and CDR2 YYREEE (reference sequence). Deletions cut 3 bases from V and 1 base from J, with 8 bases between. Produced via immunoSEQ multiplex PCR; TCRdb's table is partial and in-frame only. The sample records 200,000 to 250,000 clones, approximately 84% being singletons. These data are taken from a study of cytomegalovirus exposure and HLA in healthy donors. For the study at large: The same platform was used for the 120 or so validation repertoires as for the roughly 700 first-cohort repertoires, as reported in a later analysis.

The receptor was derived from a young man in good health and CMV-seropositive. The gene calls are TRBV5-4 and TRBJ2-7; TRBD1 might be the D (6 bases). Material: PBMCs. In nucleotides, the CDR3 is TGTGCCAGCAGCTACGGACAGTCCTACGAGCAGTACTTC. Protein: CASSYGQSYEQYF. The full variable domain, its missing parts supplied by reference TRBV5-4 and TRBJ2-7, is ETGVTQSPTHLIKTRGQQVTLRCSSQSGHNTVSWYQQALGQGPQFIFQYYREEENGRGNFPPRFSGLQFPNYSSELNVNALELDDSALYLCASSYGQSYEQYFGPGTRLTVT.